This TCR beta chain was profiled in a study of radiotherapy plus CTLA-4 blockade in lung cancer. Trimming removed 3 bases from V and 2 bases from J; junction bases left unmatched: 1. The germline V gene has CDR1 SGDLS and CDR2 YYNGEE. The CDR3 is 14 residues long. TCRdb's table, derived via immunoSEQ multiplex PCR, lists solely in-frame clones and lacks some. The sample shows about 33,000 clones, about 81% of them seen only once. The TCR comes from a human donor with non-small cell lung cancer that progressed on radiotherapy plus ipilimumab. The sample here was peripheral blood, taken from a patient treated with radiotherapy plus ipilimumab. This chain joins TRBV9 and TRBJ1-5; 8 bases match TRBD1. The CDR3 protein is CASSGGQGNQPQHF. The CDR3, as DNA: TGTGCCAGCAGCGGGGGACAGGGCAATCAGCCCCAGCATTTT.